Below, 27 T cell receptor beta chains from the same sample are listed, as sequenced in a study of T cells expressing NK-cell markers. TCRdb reprocessed the 5' RACE reads and stores each CDR3 protein as one record, lacking DNA. The sample's table shows hundreds of thousands of distinct CDR3 sequences. Material for sequencing was blood T cells: a sorted CD56 or NKG2C T cell subset, CD4+ or CD8+ T cells, or bulk PBMC T cells (not recorded which). The receptors were sampled from a young man in good health.

CDR3 in amino acids: CASSIGASGIYEQFF. This chain links TRBV19 with TRBJ2-1; with no DNA, the TCRdb D assignment of TRBD2 cannot be verified. There are 15 residues in the CDR3. From germline, CDR1 is LNHDA and CDR2 SQIVND (reference sequence).

V usage is TRBV7-9 and J usage is TRBJ2-1; TCRdb picks TRBD2, but there is no DNA to check that call. This CDR3 has 15 residues. The germline CDR1 and CDR2 sequences are SEHNR and FQNEAQ (reference sequence). Here the CDR3 reads CASSFTSGSYNEQFF. The full variable domain, rest sourced from reference TRBV7-9 and TRBJ2-1, is DTGVSQNPRHKITKRGQNVTFRCDPISEHNRLYWYRQTLGQGPEFLTYFQNEAQLEKSRLLSDRFSAERPKGSFSTLEIQRTEQGDSAMYLCASSFTSGSYNEQFFGPGTRLTVL.

The rearrangement links TRBV6-1 to TRBJ2-7; with no DNA, the TCRdb D assignment of TRBD1 cannot be verified. The germline gives CDR1 MNHNS, CDR2 SASEGT. The length of the CDR3 is 14 residues. This CDR3 is CASRKGETSYEQYF.

This chain uses TRBV29-1 with TRBJ1-2; as DNA is missing, the TRBD1 call by TCRdb cannot be tested. Germline V gene lookup returns CDR1 SQVTM and CDR2 ANQGSEA. CDR3 length: 13 residues. The chain's CDR3 is CSVEYGTGVGYTF.

The genes are TRBV7-8 and TRBJ2-2; the TCRdb D gene call, TRBD2, has no DNA to confirm it. The CDR3 extends over 17 amino acids. Germline CDR1 reads SGHVS; CDR2 reads FQNEAQ. The CDR3 spells CASFPPKRQRTSGELFF.

The V gene is TRBV9, the J gene TRBJ2-3; checking the TCRdb D call of TRBD2 is not possible without DNA. The CDR3 runs to 16 residues. CDR1 and CDR2 from the germline V gene are SGDLS and YYNGEE. Here the CDR3 reads CASSVVAGDGTDTQYF.

The chain's CDR3 is CASSLRFGESNQPQHF. V usage is TRBV5-6 and J usage is TRBJ1-5. The CDR3 extends over 16 amino acids. Per the germline V gene, CDR1 is SGHDT and CDR2 is YYEEEE.

The rearrangement joins TRBV29-1 to TRBJ1-1; TCRdb's D call of TRBD1 is untestable without DNA. CDR1 and CDR2 from the germline V gene are SQVTM and ANQGSEA. The CDR3 covers 15 residues. The CDR3: CSVVVRGTMNTEAFF.

The rearrangement joins TRBV12-3 or TRBV12-4 to TRBJ1-5; the D gene TCRdb calls, TRBD1, cannot be checked with no DNA. This CDR3 has 14 amino acids. CDR3: CASSQGAGEQPQHF.

This chain connects TRBV3-1 to TRBJ2-5; TCRdb's D gene call, TRBD1, goes unchecked for lack of DNA. The CDR3 is made up of 19 amino acids. Germline V lookup: CDR1 LGHDT, CDR2 YNNKEL (reference sequence). CDR3 loop: CASSQEEGQGTSREETQYF.

V and J are TRBV21-1 and TRBJ2-5; the TCRdb D gene call, TRBD1, has no DNA to confirm it. TRBV21-1 is a listed pseudogene. This CDR3 has 13 amino acids. Here the CDR3 reads CASKRGQQETQYF.

The chain employs TRBV7-9 and TRBJ1-1; TCRdb gives TRBD1 as the D gene, but with no DNA this cannot be confirmed. Germline CDR1 reads SEHNR; CDR2 reads FQNEAQ (reference sequence). The CDR3 spans 14 residues. The CDR3 protein is CASSSGQNAAEAFF.

The chain links TRBV27 to TRBJ2-7. This CDR3 is built from 14 residues. Germline V gene lookup returns CDR1 MNHEY and CDR2 SMNVEV (reference sequence). The CDR3: CASSSSQSSYEQYF.

The chain recombines TRBV20-1 with TRBJ2-1; the TRBD2 assignment by TCRdb is unverifiable without DNA. From germline, CDR1 is DFQATT and CDR2 SNEGSKA (reference sequence). The CDR3 is 14 residues long. The CDR3 loop reads CRRAGLLAYNEQFF.

The rearrangement joins TRBV4-3 to TRBJ2-3; TCRdb calls TRBD2, which cannot be checked without DNA. Germline V lookup: CDR1 LGHNA, CDR2 YSLEER. The CDR3 consists of 12 residues. The CDR3 sequence is CASSQDGLAKYF.

V gene TRBV10-3 combines with J gene TRBJ1-1; TCRdb's assignment of TRBD1 cannot be checked, as there is no DNA. The germline V gene encodes CDR1 ENHRY and CDR2 SYGVKD. This CDR3 has 16 residues. The CDR3 loop is CAISEFRTGTHTEAFF.

The chain employs TRBV5-1 and TRBJ2-2. This CDR3 comprises 15 residues. Germline-derived CDR1 and CDR2 are SGHRS and YFSETQ. CDR3 loop: CASSLTTVTTGELFF.

This chain links TRBV9 with TRBJ2-7; the TCRdb call, TRBD2, lacks DNA for checking. From germline, CDR1 is SGDLS and CDR2 YYNGEE. The CDR3 covers 16 residues. The CDR3: CASSGGISGKYYEQYF.

The chain employs TRBV7-8 and TRBJ2-3; the TCRdb call, TRBD2, lacks DNA for checking. Germline V gene data show CDR1 as SGHVS and CDR2 as FQNEAQ. The CDR3 loop spans 16 amino acids. CDR3 amino acids: CASSPVALVRTDTQYF.

The J gene is TRBJ1-2, the V gene TRBV9. CDR1 and CDR2 (germline): SGDLS, YYNGEE. The length of the CDR3 is 13 residues. This CDR3 is CASSATTVDGYTF.

The rearrangement joins TRBV6-5 to TRBJ2-3; TCRdb lists TRBD2, though no DNA is available to test this call. This CDR3 has 16 amino acids. Germline CDR1 reads MNHEY; CDR2 reads SVGAGI. The CDR3 region is CASSWARIPSTDTQYF.

The chain uses TRBV20-1 and TRBJ2-7; TCRdb gives TRBD2 as the D gene, but with no DNA this cannot be confirmed. CDR1 and CDR2 from the germline V gene are DFQATT and SNEGSKA (reference sequence). The length of the CDR3 is 15 residues. The CDR3 spells CSARMRTQSSYEQYF.

The J gene is TRBJ1-3, the V gene TRBV29-1. The germline CDR1 and CDR2 sequences are SQVTM and ANQGSEA. The CDR3 sequence is 14 residues long. CDR3 protein: CSVELGSSGNTIYF.

This chain links TRBV5-1 with TRBJ2-2; checking the TCRdb D call of TRBD1 is not possible without DNA. Per the germline V gene, CDR1 is SGHRS and CDR2 is YFSETQ. The CDR3 is 18 amino acids. CDR3: CASSSPPGTTINTGELFF.

This rearrangement joins TRBV7-2 to TRBJ2-1; TCRdb proposes TRBD2, but this gene call is untestable without DNA. CDR3 size: 17 residues. CDR1 SGHTA and CDR2 FQGNSA come from the germline V gene. This CDR3 is CASSSPGTSGTYNEQFF.

The V call is TRBV29-1, the J call TRBJ2-3. The CDR3 has 11 residues. CDR1 and CDR2 from the germline V gene are SQVTM and ANQGSEA. The CDR3 spells CSVELSDTQYF.

V gene TRBV3-1 combines with J gene TRBJ2-1; TCRdb's assignment of TRBD2 cannot be checked, as there is no DNA. CDR1 is LGHDT, CDR2 YNNKEL, per germline (reference sequence). The CDR3 is made up of 18 amino acids. This CDR3 reads CASSPPGLAGGSGNEQFF.